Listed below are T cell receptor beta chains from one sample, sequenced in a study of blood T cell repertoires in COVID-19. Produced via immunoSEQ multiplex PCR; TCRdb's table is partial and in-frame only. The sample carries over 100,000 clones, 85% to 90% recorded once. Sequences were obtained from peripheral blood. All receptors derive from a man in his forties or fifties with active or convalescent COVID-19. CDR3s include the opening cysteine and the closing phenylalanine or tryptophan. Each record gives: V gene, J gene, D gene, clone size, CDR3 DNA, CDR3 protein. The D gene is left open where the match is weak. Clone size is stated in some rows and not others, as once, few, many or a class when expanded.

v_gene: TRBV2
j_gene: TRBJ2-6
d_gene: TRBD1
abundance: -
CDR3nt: TGTGCCAGCACCGTGGGACAGGGGAGGGGGTCTGGGGCCAACGTCCTGACTTTC
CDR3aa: CASTVGQGRGSGANVLTF

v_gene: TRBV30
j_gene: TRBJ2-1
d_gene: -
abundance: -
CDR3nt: TGTGCCTGGAGTATACTACCTTCGGGACATTCGCCCTACAATGAGCAGTTCTTC
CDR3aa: CAWSILPSGHSPYNEQFF

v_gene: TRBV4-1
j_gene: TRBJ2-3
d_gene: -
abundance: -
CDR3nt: TGCGCCAGCAGCCAACGGCTAGCTACAGATACGCAGTATTTT
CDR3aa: CASSQRLATDTQYF

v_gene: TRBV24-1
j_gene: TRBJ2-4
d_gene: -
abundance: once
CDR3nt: TGTGCCACCAGTGATTTCCCCAGGGAAATAGCCAAAAACATTCAGTACTTC
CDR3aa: CATSDFPREIAKNIQYF

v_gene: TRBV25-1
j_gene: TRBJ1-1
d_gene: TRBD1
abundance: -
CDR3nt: TGTGCCAGCACTTTCGCAGGGGGATCCACTGAAGCTTTCTTT
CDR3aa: CASTFAGGSTEAFF

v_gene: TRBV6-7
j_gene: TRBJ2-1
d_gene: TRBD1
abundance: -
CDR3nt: TGTGCCAGCAGTCCCCCCGGGACAGGGGATTATTATGATGAGCAGTTCTTC
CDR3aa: CASSPPGTGDYYDEQFF

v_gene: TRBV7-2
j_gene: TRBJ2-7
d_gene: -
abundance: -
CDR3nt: TGTGCCAGCAGCACCGGGACTTTTGGGGGAGAGCAGTACTTC
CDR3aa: CASSTGTFGGEQYF

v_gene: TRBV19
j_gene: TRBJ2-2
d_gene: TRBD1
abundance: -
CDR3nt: TGTGCCAGTAGTATTCAGGGGGCGGACACCGGGGAGCTGTTTTTT
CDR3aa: CASSIQGADTGELFF

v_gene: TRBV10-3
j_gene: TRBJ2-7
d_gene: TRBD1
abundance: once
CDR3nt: TGTGCCATCAGTGCCGGGACAGGCGCCTACGAGCAGTACTTC
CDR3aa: CAISAGTGAYEQYF

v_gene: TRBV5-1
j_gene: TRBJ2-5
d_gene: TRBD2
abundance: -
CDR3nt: TGCGCCAGCAGCACTGGACTAGCCGAGACCCAGTACTTC
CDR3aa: CASSTGLAETQYF

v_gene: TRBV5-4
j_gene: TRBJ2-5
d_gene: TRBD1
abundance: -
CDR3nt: TGTGCCAGCAGCGTACAGGGGGCAGGAGAGACCCAGTACTTC
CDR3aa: CASSVQGAGETQYF